This T cell receptor beta chain is drawn from a study of graft-versus-host responses after intestinal transplantation (dated by TCRdb to about 2021). About the study as a whole: Multivisceral, liver-intestinal, or isolated intestinal transplants were received by the recipients. A peak of at least 4% donor T cells among recipient peripheral blood mononuclear cells was the definition used for donor T cell macrochimerism. Samples from a few later patients were sequenced in-house on an Illumina MiSeq with MiXCR processing rather than by the commercial service. After intestinal transplantation, graft-versus-host and host-versus-graft alloreactive T cell clones in the graft, circulation and bone marrow were tracked using bulk TCR-beta CDR3 sequencing. Every recipient was given anti-thymocyte globulin induction, then maintenance tacrolimus and steroids for approximately 3 years. The cohort enrolled fewer than 25 intestinal transplant recipients including one retransplant, and 3 patients lacking pretransplant specimens were excluded. Alloreactive clones were identified by sequencing pre-transplant mixed lymphocyte reaction products and comparing these products with unstimulated pre-transplant donor and recipient T cells.

Libraries were constructed by the immunoSEQ multiplex PCR assay. High-throughput TCR-beta CDR3 sequencing of genomic DNA from most patients was performed by Adaptive Biotechnologies. From the authors' description of their analysis: Adaptive's ImmunoSEQ software supplied the TCR sequencing data for roughly 17 patients, while MiXCR and VDJtools were used to process a few other patients. Because the origin of CDR3 nucleotide sequences shared between donor and recipient could not be assigned, those sequences were removed. Alloreactive clones required at least 2-fold expansion over unstimulated cells and minimum CFSE-low frequency of 0.002% (template counts) or 0.001% (read counts). Mappable clones were those detected in sequenced pre-transplant spleen, lymph node, or MLR CFSE-low populations of the donor or recipient. The cumulative frequency of alloreactive clones was calculated as a percentage of all sequences, weighted by copy number. The immuneACCESS repertoire file appears here via TCRdb, limited to in-frame rearrangements. These files lack a portion of the clones; in checked studies, under half of the deficit traces to unresolved V genes, and the cause of the others is not known. D and trimming come from the DNA, and the V and J calls and clone size come from that table. The sample table contains about 25,000 clones; only one count was recorded for roughly 95% of them. The biggest ten clones account for 0.4% to 0.65% of the sample.

Blood samples were collected up to 4 times in the first month after transplant and then at least monthly when available. The full study reports these points: High GvH to HvG T cell clonal ratios were observed in the allografts of patients with donor T cell macrochimerism. Early after transplant, peak levels of circulating GvH clones were associated with declines in HvG clones. Conclusions were limited by the relatively low number and heterogeneity of intestinal transplant patients. GvH clones were detected in recipient bone marrow, and some appeared earlier in ileal mucosa or blood, consistent with an intestinal mucosal origin.

To note about this clone: Its antigen is currently not known. Base qualities were left out, and no much larger clone turns up one base away.

Reading from cysteine to phenylalanine, the CDR3 counts 14 amino acids. The retained sequence is limited to the CDR3, 42 bases, with the frame set at the first base. Taken from the germline V gene, the CDR1 and CDR2 loops are KGHSH and LQKENI. Cut back by 2 bases and 0 bases, the V and J ends lie 8 bases apart. The chain uses TRBV18 and TRBJ2-7; the D gene is possibly TRBD2, with 6 bases matching. Material: PBMCs, obtained 156 days after intestinal transplant. This sequence was found in a human patient who received an intestinal transplant, so some T cells may come from the graft donor. The bases are TGTGCCAGCTCACCATTAGCGGCCTCCTACGAGCAGTACTTC. This yields the protein CASSPLAASYEQYF. Where the CDR3 stops, the reference TRBV18 and TRBJ2-7 genes take over; the full variable domain is NAGVMQNPRHLVRRRGQEARLRCSPMKGHSHVYWYRQLPEEGLKFMVYLQKENIIDESGMPKERFSAEFPKEGPSILRIQQVVRGDSAAYFCASSPLAASYEQYFGPGTRLTVT.